The next 4 T cell receptor beta chains were all read from a single sample in a study of Ad26.COV2.S vaccination and SARS-CoV-2 variants. Sequencing was performed with immunoSEQ multiplex PCR; in TCRdb, only in-frame clones are kept and a portion is missing. Among around 300,000 clones listed, 88% were seen once. This sample's treatment: roughly 20 received Ad26.COV2.S at low or high dose, single or two shots; about five received placebo; per-sample allocation not given. Sampling happened 63 days after the first vaccine or placebo injection. Specimen: peripheral blood, collected in a trial of Ad26.COV2.S vaccine versus placebo. Source of these receptors: a person between 18 and 65 years old who received the Ad26.COV2.S COVID-19 vaccine or a placebo.

The gene calls are TRBV19 and TRBJ2-3, with D perhaps TRBD1 (5 bases). Germline CDR1 and CDR2: LNHDA and SQIVND (reference sequence). The CDR3 consists of 15 residues. The V and J ends lost 7 bases and 6 bases respectively, with 20 bases between them. In nucleotides, the CDR3 is TGTGCCAGTAACCTCCAAAGCAGGGATTTGGATACGCAGTATTTT. Its protein is CASNLQSRDLDTQYF.

This clone was counted only a few times. V gene TRBV4-2 combines with J gene TRBJ2-2, with TRBD2 matching 9 bases. From germline, CDR1 is LGHNA and CDR2 YNFKEQ. With 0 bases clipped from V and 7 bases from J, the junction kept 12 bases outside the gene matches. This CDR3 spans 18 amino acids. The CDR3 region has the DNA TGTGCCAGCAGCCAAGATAAGGCGGTCGTAGCGGGAGTCGGGGAGCTGTTTTTT. It is translated as CASSQDKAVVAGVGELFF.

The V call is TRBV7-9, the J call TRBJ2-6, with a tentative D call TRBD2 (6 bases). This CDR3 contains 17 residues. Trimming took off 0 bases at V and 3 bases at J, with 12 bases between the two ends. CDR1 and CDR2 (germline): SEHNR, FQNEAQ (reference sequence). CDR3 amino acids: CASSLAGGVGGANVLTF. In DNA, the CDR3 is TGTGCCAGCAGCTTAGCGGGAGGAGTCGGTGGGGCCAACGTCCTGACTTTC. The full variable domain, completed using reference TRBV7-9 and TRBJ2-6, is DTGVSQNPRHKITKRGQNVTFRCDPISEHNRLYWYRQTLGQGPEFLTYFQNEAQLEKSRLLSDRFSAERPKGSFSTLEIQRTEQGDSAMYLCASSLAGGVGGANVLTFGAGSRLTVL.

This sequence joins TRBV7-2 and TRBJ2-2; D is ambiguous. The V end was cut by 3 bases, the J end by 2 bases, with 7 bases between. Germline V gene lookup returns CDR1 SGHTA and CDR2 FQGNSA. This CDR3 region has 14 residues. The CDR3 spells CASSLTRNTGELFF. CDR3 coding DNA: TGTGCCAGCAGCTTGACACGTAACACCGGGGAGCTGTTTTTT.